This T cell receptor beta chain originates from a study of OX40 agonist ivuxolimab in advanced cancers. Study results and caveats: At 0.1 to 3.0 mg/kg, CD4+ and CD8+ blood T cells expanded clonally by week 6. Some nonresponders likewise displayed low normalized T-cell clonal expansion. Specificity for antigen went undetermined in the expanded peripheral T cells.

Notes on this clone: Antigen unknown.

The protocol was immunoSEQ multiplex PCR, while the TCRdb copy is restricted to in-frame clones and leaves out a portion. This table has nearly 50,000 clones, 88% appearing once. The germline CDR1 and CDR2 sequences are LNHNV and YYDKDF (reference sequence). The CDR3 is 13 residues long. The ends were cut back, 2 bases at V and 5 bases at J, with 9 bases in the middle. The specimen comprised CD4+ or CD8+ T cells sorted from blood, sampled in a trial of the OX40 agonist ivuxolimab. This clonotype was sampled from an adult with an advanced solid tumor such as melanoma, head and neck, liver or kidney cancer. The chain is built from TRBV15 and TRBJ2-5; D is unclear. This CDR3 reads CATSRSYSETQYF. CDR3 coding DNA: TGTGCCACCAGCAGATCCTACTCGGAGACCCAGTACTTC.